This T cell receptor (beta chain) emerged from a study of monozygotic twins with inflammatory bowel disease. The study, taken as a whole, reports: Variability may have been added to patient repertoires by differing immunosuppressive treatments.

Germline V gene sequence: CDR1 MNHEY, CDR2 SVGAGI. CDR3 size: 14 residues. Turning to this clonotype: The antigen is undetermined.

TCRdb re-called the 5' RACE reads; every CDR3 protein appears as one record, without DNA. The table gives about 160,000 distinct CDR3 sequences; the top ten clones make up about 2.4% of it. The source is a human donor with ulcerative colitis or Crohn's disease, or a healthy co-twin of an affected twin (not recorded which). Sequencing was carried out using blood. V usage is TRBV6-5 and J usage is TRBJ1-1. The CDR3 loop is CASSYSWGNTEAFF.